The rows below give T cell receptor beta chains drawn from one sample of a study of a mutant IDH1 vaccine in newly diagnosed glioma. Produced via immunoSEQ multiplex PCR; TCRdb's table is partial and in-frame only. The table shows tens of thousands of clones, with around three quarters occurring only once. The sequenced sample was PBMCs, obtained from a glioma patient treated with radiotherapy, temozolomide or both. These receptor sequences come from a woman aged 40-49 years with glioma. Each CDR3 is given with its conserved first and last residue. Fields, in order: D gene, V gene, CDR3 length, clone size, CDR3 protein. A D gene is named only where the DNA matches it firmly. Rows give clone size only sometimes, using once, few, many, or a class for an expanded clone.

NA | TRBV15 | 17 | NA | CATSRDGSGYINEKLFF
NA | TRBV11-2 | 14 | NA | CASSLIRAEEKLFF
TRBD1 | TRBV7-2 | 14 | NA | CASRPITGGSEAFF
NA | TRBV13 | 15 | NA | CASSLYRTSGNTIYF
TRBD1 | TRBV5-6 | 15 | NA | CASSLEGAGGEKLFF
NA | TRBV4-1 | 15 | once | CASSQEFTGNQPQHF
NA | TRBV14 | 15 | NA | CASSQLSQDSYGYTF
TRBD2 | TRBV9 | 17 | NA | CASSLPTSGGARDEQFF
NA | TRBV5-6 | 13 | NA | CASSARANYGYTF
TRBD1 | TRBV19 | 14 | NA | CASSITGGNTEAFF
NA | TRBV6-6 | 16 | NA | CASSWGRVGANTEAFF
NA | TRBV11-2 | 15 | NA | CASSLEIDSDYEQYF
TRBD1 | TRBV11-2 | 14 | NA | CASSPTGGNEKLFF
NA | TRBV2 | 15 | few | CASRVGQVSGNTIYF
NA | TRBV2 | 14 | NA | CASSDRDPRGGAFF
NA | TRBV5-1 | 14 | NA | CASSSHSAVGEQYF
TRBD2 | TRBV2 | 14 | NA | CASSEVAGGDTQYF
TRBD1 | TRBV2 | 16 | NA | CASFLRPGQVYNEQFF